This T cell receptor (beta chain) stems from a study of T cell responses to AZD1222 COVID-19 vaccine. Study observations and caveats: In the spike-specific TCR repertoire, nearly half reportedly target unmutated variant regions. Clonal diversity was possibly underestimated, and the donors were mostly white British, with more females.

The CDR3 is 16 residues long. Trimming left V 1 base short and J 4 bases short, with 13 bases between. Germline V lookup: CDR1 LGHNA, CDR2 YSLEER. This table comes from immunoSEQ multiplex PCR, and its TCRdb copy is limited to in-frame clones, with some not included. The top ten clones hold 17% of a sample with 120,000 or so clones, around 84% of them seen once. Second-dose intervals near 4 or 12 weeks were combined. Comment on this clone: The antigen is not known.

The V and J genes are TRBV4-3 and TRBJ1-4, with D possibly being TRBD1 (6 bases). The material sequenced was peripheral blood, taken 28 days after the second AZD1222 dose. The receptor was isolated from an adult who received the AZD1222 COVID-19 vaccine. The CDR3, as DNA: TGCGCCAGCAGCCAAGTAGGGGGTTCGGGTAATGAAAAACTGTTTTTT. This translates into CASSQVGGSGNEKLFF.